This T cell receptor beta chain originates from a study of T cell repertoires in cytomegalovirus infection. TCRdb itself ran the reads through MiXCR, one entry per CDR3 protein. The sample lists roughly 100,000 distinct CDR3 sequences; 16% were seen once. The CDR3 runs 16 residues. The V gene's germline CDR1 is SGHRS and CDR2 YFSETQ. V lost 2 bases and J 4 bases, leaving 19 bases between the germline ends. The sequence was collected from a human donor in good health (CMV status not recorded). Some clones in this sample may be carry-over from other donors' samples. The gene calls are TRBV5-1 and TRBJ2-7; D is perhaps TRBD2 (6 bases). The specimen was PBMCs. The CDR3 protein is CASSLRSGPGVYEQYF. The CDR3 region has the DNA TGCGCCAGCAGCTTAAGATCGGGCCCGGGGGTATACGAGCAGTACTTC.